Listed below are T cell receptor beta chains from one sample, sequenced in a study of blood T cell repertoires in COVID-19. Sequencing used immunoSEQ multiplex PCR; TCRdb keeps in-frame clones, though not all of them. This table holds about 250,000 clones, approximately 82% found once. The specimen was peripheral blood. The receptors were sampled from a man aged 40-49 years with active or convalescent COVID-19. CDR3s include the opening cysteine and the closing phenylalanine or tryptophan. The order of the fields is D gene, J gene, V gene, clone size, CDR3 DNA, CDR3 protein. A D gene is named only where the DNA matches it firmly. Clone size appears in some rows only: once, few, many, or a class for an expanded clone.

d_gene: .; j_gene: TRBJ2-2; v_gene: TRBV24-1; abundance: .; CDR3nt: TGTGCCACCAATCCAGGGTGGGCGAACACCGGGGAGCTGTTTTTT; CDR3aa: CATNPGWANTGELFF
d_gene: .; j_gene: TRBJ1-5; v_gene: TRBV4-1; abundance: .; CDR3nt: TGCGCCAGCAGCCAAGTGGGGGGGGTTCAGCCCCAGCATTTT; CDR3aa: CASSQVGGVQPQHF
d_gene: TRBD1; j_gene: TRBJ2-3; v_gene: TRBV4-1; abundance: .; CDR3nt: TGCGCCAGCAGCCAATTAGGGGGACAGGGCTTGCCAGATACGCAGTATTTT; CDR3aa: CASSQLGGQGLPDTQYF
d_gene: TRBD1; j_gene: TRBJ2-7; v_gene: TRBV19; abundance: .; CDR3nt: TGTGCCAGTAGTAGTACAGGGGGCCCCTACGAGCAGTACTTC; CDR3aa: CASSSTGGPYEQYF
d_gene: TRBD1; j_gene: TRBJ1-2; v_gene: TRBV5-5; abundance: .; CDR3nt: TGTGCCAGCAGCACCCGACAGGGGGCGCCCAATGGCTACACCTTC; CDR3aa: CASSTRQGAPNGYTF
d_gene: TRBD1; j_gene: TRBJ1-6; v_gene: TRBV14; abundance: few; CDR3nt: TGTGCCAGCAGCCAAGGACAGGGACTTGGTTCACCCCTCCACTTT; CDR3aa: CASSQGQGLGSPLHF
d_gene: TRBD1; j_gene: TRBJ1-2; v_gene: TRBV7-9; abundance: .; CDR3nt: TGTGCCAGCAGCCGGGACAGCTATGGCTACACCTTC; CDR3aa: CASSRDSYGYTF
d_gene: TRBD1; j_gene: TRBJ2-4; v_gene: TRBV6-5; abundance: .; CDR3nt: TGTGCCACGCAAAACAGGGGGCGGGAAAACATTCAGTACTTC; CDR3aa: CATQNRGRENIQYF
d_gene: TRBD1; j_gene: TRBJ1-1; v_gene: TRBV5-6; abundance: .; CDR3nt: TGTGCCAGCAGCTTCCGGACAGGGGCGAACACTGAAGCTTTCTTT; CDR3aa: CASSFRTGANTEAFF
d_gene: .; j_gene: TRBJ1-6; v_gene: TRBV6-6; abundance: .; CDR3nt: TGTGCTAGCAGTTACGACAGATATAATTCACCCCTCCACTTT; CDR3aa: CASSYDRYNSPLHF
d_gene: .; j_gene: TRBJ2-5; v_gene: TRBV18; abundance: .; CDR3nt: TGTGCCAGCTCACCACCGGCCCAGACAAAGACCCAGTACTTC; CDR3aa: CASSPPAQTKTQYF
d_gene: TRBD1; j_gene: TRBJ1-4; v_gene: TRBV4-2; abundance: .; CDR3nt: TGTGCCAGCAGCCAAGATAAGGGGGCAGGGGGTGGTGAAAAACTGTTTTTT; CDR3aa: CASSQDKGAGGGEKLFF
d_gene: .; j_gene: TRBJ1-1; v_gene: TRBV5-4; abundance: .; CDR3nt: TGTGCCAGCAGCTTGGCCAATTCACAGTCGAACACTGAAGCTTTCTTT; CDR3aa: CASSLANSQSNTEAFF
d_gene: TRBD2; j_gene: TRBJ2-3; v_gene: TRBV7-3; abundance: .; CDR3nt: TGTGCCAGCAGCTTAGGGCTAGCGGAATACACAGATACGCAGTATTTT; CDR3aa: CASSLGLAEYTDTQYF
d_gene: .; j_gene: TRBJ2-2; v_gene: TRBV11-2; abundance: few; CDR3nt: TGTGCCAGCAGCCAACAGAAGAACACCGGGGAGCTGTTTTTT; CDR3aa: CASSQQKNTGELFF
d_gene: TRBD2; j_gene: TRBJ2-3; v_gene: TRBV5-1; abundance: .; CDR3nt: TGCGCCAGCGGTAGTGCTAGCGGACCTCGCGATACGCAGTATTTT; CDR3aa: CASGSASGPRDTQYF
d_gene: .; j_gene: TRBJ2-2; v_gene: TRBV30; abundance: .; CDR3nt: TGTGCCTGGAGTGACAGGGTTGAGCTGTTTTTT; CDR3aa: CAWSDRVELFF
d_gene: .; j_gene: TRBJ2-7; v_gene: TRBV14; abundance: .; CDR3nt: TGTGCCAGCAGCCGACAACCAGTGGGCGAGCAGTACTTC; CDR3aa: CASSRQPVGEQYF
d_gene: .; j_gene: TRBJ2-2; v_gene: TRBV5-4; abundance: .; CDR3nt: TGTGCCAGCAGCCTGGGCGGGGGCGCCGGCGGGGAGCTGTTTTTT; CDR3aa: CASSLGGGAGGELFF
d_gene: .; j_gene: TRBJ1-1; v_gene: TRBV24-1; abundance: .; CDR3nt: TGTGCCACCAGTGACGAACGTCGGGAAACTGAAGCTTTCTTT; CDR3aa: CATSDERRETEAFF
d_gene: .; j_gene: TRBJ1-2; v_gene: TRBV30; abundance: .; CDR3nt: TGTGCCTGGAGTGATTCCCCAGGGGTCTACACCTTC; CDR3aa: CAWSDSPGVYTF
d_gene: TRBD1; j_gene: TRBJ1-6; v_gene: TRBV5-1; abundance: .; CDR3nt: TGCGCCAGCAGCACTCTGACAGGGGGGAATAATTCACCCCTCCACTTT; CDR3aa: CASSTLTGGNNSPLHF
d_gene: TRBD1; j_gene: TRBJ2-5; v_gene: TRBV6-2/TRBV6-3; abundance: .; CDR3nt: TGTGCCAGCAGTTACTCAGACAGGGGGGAGACCCAGTACTTC; CDR3aa: CASSYSDRGETQYF
d_gene: .; j_gene: TRBJ2-2; v_gene: TRBV5-5; abundance: .; CDR3nt: TGTGCCAGCGCCTCGGGAAACGGGGAGCTGTTTTTT; CDR3aa: CASASGNGELFF
d_gene: TRBD1; j_gene: TRBJ2-5; v_gene: TRBV10-3; abundance: once; CDR3nt: TGTGCCATCACCTGGGACAGGGGGCGAGAGACCCAGTACTTC; CDR3aa: CAITWDRGRETQYF
d_gene: .; j_gene: TRBJ2-1; v_gene: TRBV7-2; abundance: .; CDR3nt: TGTGCCAGCAGCTTAGTGGGACTTTACAATGAGCAGTTCTTC; CDR3aa: CASSLVGLYNEQFF
d_gene: .; j_gene: TRBJ1-4; v_gene: TRBV30; abundance: .; CDR3nt: TGTGCCTGGAGTGTCCGGGAGCTAAAGGAAAAACTGTTTTTT; CDR3aa: CAWSVRELKEKLFF
d_gene: TRBD1; j_gene: TRBJ2-5; v_gene: TRBV7-7; abundance: .; CDR3nt: TGTGCTAGCAGCCCTCAAGACAGGGGGAGAGAGACCCAGTACTTC; CDR3aa: CASSPQDRGRETQYF
d_gene: TRBD2; j_gene: TRBJ2-2; v_gene: TRBV25-1; abundance: .; CDR3nt: TGTGCCTCTGGCGGGGGGCGGCCCGGGGAGCTGTTTTTT; CDR3aa: CASGGGRPGELFF
d_gene: TRBD1; j_gene: TRBJ1-2; v_gene: TRBV30; abundance: .; CDR3nt: TGTGCTAACCTGGGATGGCAGGGGGCCAGGGGCTACACCTTC; CDR3aa: CANLGWQGARGYTF
d_gene: .; j_gene: TRBJ1-2; v_gene: TRBV13; abundance: .; CDR3nt: TGTGCCAGCAGCTTTGGGACAAATGGGGATGGCTACACCTTC; CDR3aa: CASSFGTNGDGYTF
d_gene: .; j_gene: TRBJ2-2; v_gene: TRBV19; abundance: .; CDR3nt: TGTGCCAGTAGTCCTTATACCGGGGAGCTGTTTTTT; CDR3aa: CASSPYTGELFF
d_gene: .; j_gene: TRBJ1-5; v_gene: TRBV10-3; abundance: .; CDR3nt: TGTGCCATCAGTGACAGGGGTAGCAATCAGCCCCAGCATTTT; CDR3aa: CAISDRGSNQPQHF
d_gene: TRBD1; j_gene: TRBJ2-7; v_gene: TRBV18; abundance: .; CDR3nt: TGTGCCAGCTCACCAGGACAGGGGATTACCTACGAGCAGTACTTC; CDR3aa: CASSPGQGITYEQYF
d_gene: .; j_gene: TRBJ1-2; v_gene: TRBV5-6; abundance: .; CDR3nt: TGTGCCAGCAGCTTGGGACAGTGGGGGGACTATGGCTACACCTTC; CDR3aa: CASSLGQWGDYGYTF
d_gene: .; j_gene: TRBJ2-2; v_gene: TRBV28; abundance: few; CDR3nt: TGTGCCAGCAGCAGGGGCGGCAGCACCGGGGAGCTGTTTTTT; CDR3aa: CASSRGGSTGELFF
d_gene: .; j_gene: TRBJ2-7; v_gene: TRBV7-2; abundance: once; CDR3nt: TGTGCCAGCAGCTTAGATGGAGACGAGCAGTACTTC; CDR3aa: CASSLDGDEQYF
d_gene: TRBD1; j_gene: TRBJ1-2; v_gene: TRBV6-5; abundance: .; CDR3nt: TGTGCCAGCAGCGGGACAGGGGGCTTTGGCTACACCTTC; CDR3aa: CASSGTGGFGYTF
d_gene: .; j_gene: TRBJ2-1; v_gene: TRBV2; abundance: .; CDR3nt: TGTGCCTCCTCGAGAGCGGGCGACTCCTACAATGAGCAGTTCTTC; CDR3aa: CASSRAGDSYNEQFF
d_gene: .; j_gene: TRBJ1-1; v_gene: TRBV27; abundance: .; CDR3nt: TGTGCCAGCAGGCAAAATCCGGGGTTGATTAACACTGAAGCTTTCTTT; CDR3aa: CASRQNPGLINTEAFF
d_gene: .; j_gene: TRBJ2-5; v_gene: TRBV30; abundance: .; CDR3nt: TGTGCCTGGAGTGTTAAAGGACTGGGGACCCAGTACTTC; CDR3aa: CAWSVKGLGTQYF
d_gene: .; j_gene: TRBJ2-7; v_gene: TRBV9; abundance: .; CDR3nt: TGTGCCAGCAGCCCCCAAAGGGGTGGTTACGAGCAGTACTTC; CDR3aa: CASSPQRGGYEQYF
d_gene: TRBD1; j_gene: TRBJ1-3; v_gene: TRBV9; abundance: .; CDR3nt: TGTGCCAGCAGCGCACAGGGGGAAGGAAACACCATATATTTT; CDR3aa: CASSAQGEGNTIYF
d_gene: .; j_gene: TRBJ1-3; v_gene: TRBV6-6; abundance: .; CDR3nt: TGTGCCAGCAGTTATTGGGGCGGCTCTGGAAACACCATATATTTT; CDR3aa: CASSYWGGSGNTIYF